This T cell receptor beta chain was identified during a study of OX40 agonist ivuxolimab in advanced cancers. In the study overall: Therapy given before enrollment (anti-PD-1, anti-PD-L1 or anti-CTLA-4) was allowed, and over 35% had some.

The study, taken as a whole, reports: Nonresponders included some who also had low normalized T-cell clonal expansion. CD4+ and CD8+ blood T cells expanded clonally by week 6 at 0.1 to 3.0 mg/kg.

With regard to this clone: Its antigen remains unknown.

V dropped 5 bases and J dropped 1 base, with 8 bases sitting between them. This CDR3 is built from 13 residues. In germline, CDR1 is SEHNR, CDR2 FQNEAQ (reference sequence). Clones were read by immunoSEQ multiplex PCR, and TCRdb kept only the in-frame ones, dropping some. The table records about 35,000 clones, 84% of them present only once. Systemic immunosuppression or a history of autoimmune disease excluded patients. The rearrangement links TRBV7-9 to TRBJ2-5; D is unresolved. Specimen: CD4+ or CD8+ T cells sorted from blood, collected in a trial of the OX40 agonist ivuxolimab. The clonotype was recovered from an adult with an advanced solid tumor such as melanoma, head and neck, liver or kidney cancer. CDR3 bases: TGTGCCAGCAGCGAAACTCCCCAAGAGACCCAGTACTTC. Translated, it gives CASSETPQETQYF.